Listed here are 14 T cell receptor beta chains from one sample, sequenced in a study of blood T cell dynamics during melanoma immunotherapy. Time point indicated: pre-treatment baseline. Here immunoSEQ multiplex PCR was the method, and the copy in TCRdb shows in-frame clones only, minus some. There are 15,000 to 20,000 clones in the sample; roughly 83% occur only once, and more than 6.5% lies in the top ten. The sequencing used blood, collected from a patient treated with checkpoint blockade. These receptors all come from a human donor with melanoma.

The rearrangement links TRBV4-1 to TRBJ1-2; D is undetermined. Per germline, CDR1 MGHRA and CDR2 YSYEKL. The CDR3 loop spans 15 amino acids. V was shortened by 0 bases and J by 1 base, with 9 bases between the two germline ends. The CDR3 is CASSQDRDNNYGYTF. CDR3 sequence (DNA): TGCGCCAGCAGCCAAGATCGGGATAATAACTATGGCTACACCTTC.

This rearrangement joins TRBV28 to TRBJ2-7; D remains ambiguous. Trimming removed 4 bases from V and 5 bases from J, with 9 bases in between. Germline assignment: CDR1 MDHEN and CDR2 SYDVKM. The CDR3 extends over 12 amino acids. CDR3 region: CASSSLPHEQYF. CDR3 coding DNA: TGTGCCAGCAGTTCCCTCCCGCACGAGCAGTACTTC.

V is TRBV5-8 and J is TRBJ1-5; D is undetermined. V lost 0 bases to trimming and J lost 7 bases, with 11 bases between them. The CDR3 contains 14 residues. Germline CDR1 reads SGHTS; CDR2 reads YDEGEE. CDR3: CASSLEFRGQPQHF. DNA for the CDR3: TGTGCCAGCAGCTTGGAGTTTCGCGGGCAGCCCCAGCATTTT.

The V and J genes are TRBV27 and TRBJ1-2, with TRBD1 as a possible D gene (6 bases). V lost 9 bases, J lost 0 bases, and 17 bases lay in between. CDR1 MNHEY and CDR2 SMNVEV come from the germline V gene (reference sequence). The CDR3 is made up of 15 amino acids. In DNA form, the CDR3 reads TGTGCCAGTAGGAGGGGGGCCCCAGCTAACTATGGCTACACCTTC. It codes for CASRRGAPANYGYTF.

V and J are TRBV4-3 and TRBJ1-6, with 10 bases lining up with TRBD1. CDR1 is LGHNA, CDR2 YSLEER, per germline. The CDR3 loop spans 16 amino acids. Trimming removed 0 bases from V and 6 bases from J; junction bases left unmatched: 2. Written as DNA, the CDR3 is TGCGCCAGCAGCCAAGAAAGGGACAGGGGTAATTCACCCCTCCACTTT. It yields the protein CASSQERDRGNSPLHF.

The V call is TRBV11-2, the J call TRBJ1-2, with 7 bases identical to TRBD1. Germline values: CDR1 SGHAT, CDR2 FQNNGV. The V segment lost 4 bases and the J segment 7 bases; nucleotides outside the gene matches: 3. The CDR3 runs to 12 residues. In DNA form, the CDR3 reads TGTGCCAGCAGCTCCAGACAGGGTGGCTACACCTTC. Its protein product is CASSSRQGGYTF.

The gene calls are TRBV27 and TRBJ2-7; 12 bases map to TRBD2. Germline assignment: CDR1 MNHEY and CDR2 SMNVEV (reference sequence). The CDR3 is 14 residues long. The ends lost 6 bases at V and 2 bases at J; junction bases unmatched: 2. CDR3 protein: CASRLAGGPYEQYF. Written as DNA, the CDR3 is TGTGCCAGCAGGCTAGCGGGAGGGCCCTACGAGCAGTACTTC.

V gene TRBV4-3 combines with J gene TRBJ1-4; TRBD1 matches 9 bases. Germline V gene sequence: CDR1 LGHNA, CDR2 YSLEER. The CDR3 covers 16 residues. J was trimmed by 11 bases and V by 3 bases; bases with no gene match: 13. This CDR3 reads CASSQAPGQGGAKLFF. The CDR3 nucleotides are TGCGCCAGCAGCCAGGCCCCGGGACAGGGAGGGGCGAAACTGTTTTTT.

In DNA form, the CDR3 reads TGTGCCAGCAGCACTAGCGAAGCCTACGAGCAGTACTTC. Amino acids: CASSTSEAYEQYF. The genes are TRBV6-6 and TRBJ2-7; 7 nucleotides match TRBD2. With 6 bases clipped from V and 2 bases from J, the junction kept 4 bases outside the gene matches. The V gene's germline CDR1 is MNHNY and CDR2 SVGAGI (reference sequence). The CDR3 runs 13 residues.

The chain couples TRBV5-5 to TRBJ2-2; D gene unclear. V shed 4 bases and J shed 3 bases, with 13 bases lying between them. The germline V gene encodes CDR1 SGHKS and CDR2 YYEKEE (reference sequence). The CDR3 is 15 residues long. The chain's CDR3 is CASSVDRVYTGELFF. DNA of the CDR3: TGTGCCAGCAGCGTGGACCGAGTCTACACCGGGGAGCTGTTTTTT.

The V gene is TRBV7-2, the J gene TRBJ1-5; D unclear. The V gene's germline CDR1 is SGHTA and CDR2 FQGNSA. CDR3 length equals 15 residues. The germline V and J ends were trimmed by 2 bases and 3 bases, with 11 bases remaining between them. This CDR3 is CASSLRAQPNQPQHF. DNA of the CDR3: TGTGCCAGCAGCTTAAGAGCCCAACCCAATCAGCCCCAGCATTTT.

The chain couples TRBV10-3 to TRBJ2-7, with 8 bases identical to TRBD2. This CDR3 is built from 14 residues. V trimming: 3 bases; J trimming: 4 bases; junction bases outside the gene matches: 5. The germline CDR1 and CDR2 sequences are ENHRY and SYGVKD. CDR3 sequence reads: CAISERTGGYEQYF. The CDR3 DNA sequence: TGTGCCATCAGTGAACGGACGGGAGGGTACGAGCAGTACTTC.

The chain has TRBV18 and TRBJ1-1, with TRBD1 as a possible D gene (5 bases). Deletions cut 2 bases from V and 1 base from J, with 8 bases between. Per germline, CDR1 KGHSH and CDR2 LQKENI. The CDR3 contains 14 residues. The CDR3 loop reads CASSPSGGNTEAFF. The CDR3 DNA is TGTGCCAGCTCACCATCGGGGGGGAACACTGAAGCTTTCTTT.

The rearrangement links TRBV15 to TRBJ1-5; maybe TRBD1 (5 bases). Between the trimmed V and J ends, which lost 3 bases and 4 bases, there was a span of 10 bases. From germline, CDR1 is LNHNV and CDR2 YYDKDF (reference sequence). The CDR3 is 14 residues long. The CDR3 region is CATSSRAENQPQHF. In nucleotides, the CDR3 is TGTGCCACCAGCAGCAGGGCGGAAAATCAGCCCCAGCATTTT.